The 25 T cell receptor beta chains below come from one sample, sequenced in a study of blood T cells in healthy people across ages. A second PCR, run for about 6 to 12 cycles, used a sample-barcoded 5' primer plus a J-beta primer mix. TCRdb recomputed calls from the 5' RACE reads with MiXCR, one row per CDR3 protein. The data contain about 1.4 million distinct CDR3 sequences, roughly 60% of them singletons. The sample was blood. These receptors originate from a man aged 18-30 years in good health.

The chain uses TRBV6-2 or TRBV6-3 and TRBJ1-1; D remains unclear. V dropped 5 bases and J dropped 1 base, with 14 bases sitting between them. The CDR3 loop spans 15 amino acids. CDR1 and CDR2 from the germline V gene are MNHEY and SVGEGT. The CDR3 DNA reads TGTGCCAGCAGTCTTCCGGAGGGAGGGAACACTGAAGCTTTCTTT. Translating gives CASSLPEGGNTEAFF.

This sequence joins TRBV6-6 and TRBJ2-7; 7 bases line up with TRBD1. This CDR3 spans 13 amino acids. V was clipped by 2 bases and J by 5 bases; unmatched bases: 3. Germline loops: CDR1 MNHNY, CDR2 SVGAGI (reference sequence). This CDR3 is CASSYDRAHEQYF. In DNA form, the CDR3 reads TGTGCCAGCAGTTACGACAGGGCCCACGAGCAGTACTTC.

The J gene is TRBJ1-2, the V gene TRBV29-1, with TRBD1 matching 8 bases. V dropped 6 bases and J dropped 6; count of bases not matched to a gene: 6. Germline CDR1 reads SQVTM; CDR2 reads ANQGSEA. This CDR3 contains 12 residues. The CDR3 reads CSVDQGADGYTF. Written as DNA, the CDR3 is TGCAGCGTCGATCAGGGGGCGGATGGCTACACCTTC.

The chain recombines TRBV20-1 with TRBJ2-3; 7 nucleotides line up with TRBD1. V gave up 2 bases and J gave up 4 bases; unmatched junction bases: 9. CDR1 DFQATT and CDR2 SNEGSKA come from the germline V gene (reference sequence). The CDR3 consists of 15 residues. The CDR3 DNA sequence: TGCAGTGCTAGATTAAGACAGGGTGTCGCAGATACGCAGTATTTT. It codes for CSARLRQGVADTQYF.

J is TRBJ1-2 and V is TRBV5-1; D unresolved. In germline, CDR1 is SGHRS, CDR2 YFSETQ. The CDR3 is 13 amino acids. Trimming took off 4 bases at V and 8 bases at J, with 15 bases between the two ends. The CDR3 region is CASSGLGSDGYTF. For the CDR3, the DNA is TGCGCCAGCAGCGGACTAGGGTCTGACGGCTACACCTTC.

The CDR3: CASMQDERLTDTQYF. The CDR3 DNA reads as TGTGCCAGCATGCAGGACGAAAGACTTACAGATACGCAGTATTTT. The chain joins TRBV7-6 to TRBJ2-3; D is unclear. Per the germline V gene, CDR1 is SGHVS and CDR2 is FNYEAQ. V shed 7 bases and J shed 3 bases, with 17 bases lying between them. The CDR3 extends over 15 amino acids.

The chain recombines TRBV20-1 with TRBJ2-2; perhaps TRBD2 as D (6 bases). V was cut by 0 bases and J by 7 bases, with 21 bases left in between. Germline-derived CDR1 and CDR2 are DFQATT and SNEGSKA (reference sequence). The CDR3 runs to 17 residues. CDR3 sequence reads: CSARDAGWQGVSGELFF. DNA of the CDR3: TGCAGTGCTAGAGATGCGGGATGGCAGGGTGTGAGCGGGGAGCTGTTTTTT.

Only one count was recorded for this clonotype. CDR3 region: CASRGGQPNQETQYF. The CDR3 DNA reads TGTGCCAGCAGGGGAGGACAGCCAAACCAAGAGACCCAGTACTTC. The rearrangement joins TRBV25-1 to TRBJ2-5; D possibly matches TRBD1 or TRBD2 (6 bases each). V lost 6 bases, J lost 0 bases, and 14 bases lay in between. There are 15 residues in the CDR3. CDR1 MGHDK and CDR2 SYGVNS come from the germline V gene.

The CDR3 loop reads CASSFGTTGGRRETQYF. In DNA form, the CDR3 reads TGTGCCAGCAGCTTCGGGACGACAGGGGGTCGGAGAGAGACCCAGTACTTC. J is TRBJ2-7 and V is TRBV7-8, with 9 nucleotides matching TRBD1. The J call is doubtful: the DNA matches TRBJ2-5 better. The V gene's germline CDR1 is SGHVS and CDR2 FQNEAQ. The CDR3 covers 17 residues.

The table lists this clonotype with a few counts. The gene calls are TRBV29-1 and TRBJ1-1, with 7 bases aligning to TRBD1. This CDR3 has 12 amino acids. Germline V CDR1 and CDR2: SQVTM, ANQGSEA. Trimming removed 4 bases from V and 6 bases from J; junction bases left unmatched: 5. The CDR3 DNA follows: TGCAGCGTTGGAGGGGGCGGCCCTGAAGCTTTCTTT. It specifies CSVGGGGPEAFF.

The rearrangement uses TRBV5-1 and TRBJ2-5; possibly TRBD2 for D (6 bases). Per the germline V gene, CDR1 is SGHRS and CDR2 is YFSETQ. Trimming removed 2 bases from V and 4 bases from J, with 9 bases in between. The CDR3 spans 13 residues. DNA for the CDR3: TGCGCCAGCAGCTTCGCCGGGAGAGAGACCCAGTACTTC. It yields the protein CASSFAGRETQYF.

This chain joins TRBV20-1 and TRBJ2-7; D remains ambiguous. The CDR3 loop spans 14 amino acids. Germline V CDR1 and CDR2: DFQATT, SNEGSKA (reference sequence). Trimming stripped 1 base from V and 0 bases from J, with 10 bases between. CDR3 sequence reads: CSARGTSYSYEQYF. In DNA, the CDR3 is TGCAGTGCTAGAGGTACCTCTTACTCCTACGAGCAGTACTTC.

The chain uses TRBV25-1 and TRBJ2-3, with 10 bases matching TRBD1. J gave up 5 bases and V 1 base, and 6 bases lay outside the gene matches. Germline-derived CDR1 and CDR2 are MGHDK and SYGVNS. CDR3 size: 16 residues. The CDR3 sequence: CASSESGTGAIDTQYF. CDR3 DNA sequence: TGTGCCAGCAGTGAATCTGGGACAGGGGCTATAGATACGCAGTATTTT.

CDR3 amino acids: CASSAGTGGPDGYTF. Here the CDR3 DNA reads TGTGCCAGCAGCGCAGGGACAGGAGGACCAGATGGCTACACCTTC. J is TRBJ1-2 and V is TRBV7-8; 8 bases line up with TRBD1. CDR1 and CDR2 (germline): SGHVS, FQNEAQ. This CDR3 is 15 amino acids long. The junction had 11 bases not matched to a gene; V was cut back by 5 bases and J by 6 bases.

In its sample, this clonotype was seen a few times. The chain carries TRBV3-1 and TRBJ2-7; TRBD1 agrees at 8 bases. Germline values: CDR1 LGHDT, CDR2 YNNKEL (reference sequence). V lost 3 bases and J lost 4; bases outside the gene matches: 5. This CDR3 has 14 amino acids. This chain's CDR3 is CASSHTTGEYEQYF. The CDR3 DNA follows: TGTGCCAGCAGCCATACGACAGGGGAATACGAGCAGTACTTC.

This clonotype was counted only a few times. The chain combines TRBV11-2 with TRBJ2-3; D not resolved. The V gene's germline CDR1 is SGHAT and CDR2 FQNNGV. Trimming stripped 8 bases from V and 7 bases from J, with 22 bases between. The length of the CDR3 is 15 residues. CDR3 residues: CASCQGLVRGHTQYF. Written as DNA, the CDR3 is TGTGCCAGCTGCCAAGGGTTGGTCAGAGGTCATACGCAGTATTTT.

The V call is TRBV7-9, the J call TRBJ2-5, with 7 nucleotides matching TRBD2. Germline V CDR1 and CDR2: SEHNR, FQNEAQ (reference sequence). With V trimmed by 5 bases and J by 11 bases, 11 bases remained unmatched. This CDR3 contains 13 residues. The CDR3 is CASSPPGGPKQYF. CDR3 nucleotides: TGTGCCAGCAGCCCCCCGGGGGGTCCTAAGCAGTACTTC.

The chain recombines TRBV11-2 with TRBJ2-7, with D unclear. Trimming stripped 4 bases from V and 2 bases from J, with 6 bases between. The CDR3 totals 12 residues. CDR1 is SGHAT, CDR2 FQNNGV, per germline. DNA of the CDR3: TGTGCCAGCAGCTCCCTACCCTACGAGCAGTACTTC. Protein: CASSSLPYEQYF.

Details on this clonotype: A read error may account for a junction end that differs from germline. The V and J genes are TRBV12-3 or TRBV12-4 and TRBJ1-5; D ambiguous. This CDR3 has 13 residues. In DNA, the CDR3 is TGTGCCGGCAGCCCTGAACGACATCAGCCCCAGCATTTT. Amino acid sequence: CAGSPERHQPQHF.

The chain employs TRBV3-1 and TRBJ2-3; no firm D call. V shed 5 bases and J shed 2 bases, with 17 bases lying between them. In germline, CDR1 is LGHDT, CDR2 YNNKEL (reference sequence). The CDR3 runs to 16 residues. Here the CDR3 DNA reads TGTGCCAGCAGCGACGGTCCCAGCCCACACACAGATACGCAGTATTTT. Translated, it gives CASSDGPSPHTDTQYF.

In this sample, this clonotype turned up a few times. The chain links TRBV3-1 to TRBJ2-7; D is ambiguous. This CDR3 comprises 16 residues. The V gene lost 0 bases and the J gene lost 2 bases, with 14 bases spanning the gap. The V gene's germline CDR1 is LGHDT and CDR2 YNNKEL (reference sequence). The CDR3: CASSQDLVEAAYEQYF. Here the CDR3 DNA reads TGTGCCAGCAGCCAAGATCTTGTGGAAGCCGCCTACGAGCAGTACTTC.

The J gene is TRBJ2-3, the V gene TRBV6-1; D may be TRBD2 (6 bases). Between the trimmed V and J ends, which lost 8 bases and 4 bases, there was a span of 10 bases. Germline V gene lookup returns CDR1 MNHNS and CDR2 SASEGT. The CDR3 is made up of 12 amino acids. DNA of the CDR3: TGTGCCAGCGGGGGGACCCCAGATACGCAGTATTTT. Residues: CASGGTPDTQYF.

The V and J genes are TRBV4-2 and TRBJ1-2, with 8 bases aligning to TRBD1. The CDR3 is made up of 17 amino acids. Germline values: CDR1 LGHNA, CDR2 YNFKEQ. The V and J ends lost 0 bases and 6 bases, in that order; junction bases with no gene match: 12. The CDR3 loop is CASSQDWVLDRVDGYTF. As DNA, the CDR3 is TGTGCCAGCAGCCAAGATTGGGTGTTGGACAGGGTAGATGGCTACACCTTC.

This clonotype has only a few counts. CDR3 protein: CASSQDDDIQYF. CDR3 nucleotide sequence: TGCGCCAGCAGCCAAGATGACGACATTCAGTACTTC. The chain has TRBV4-1 and TRBJ2-4; D uncertain. This CDR3 is 12 amino acids long. The V end lost 0 bases, the J end lost 8 bases, and 5 bases lay between the germline ends. From germline, CDR1 is MGHRA and CDR2 YSYEKL.

The CDR3: CASSPKFYSPLHF. The DNA for the CDR3 is TGTGCCAGCAGCCCGAAGTTCTATTCACCCCTCCACTTT. The chain uses TRBV7-8 and TRBJ1-6; no clear D gene. With 5 bases removed from V and 8 bases from J, the gap between germline ends came to 10 bases. This CDR3 region has 13 residues. Germline CDR1 is SGHVS and CDR2 is FQNEAQ.